These 10 T cell receptor beta chains were sequenced from one sample in a study of low-dose radiotherapy and immunotherapy resistance in tumors. First-strand cDNA relied on TRAV- and TRBV-specific primers spanning alpha and beta chains. TCRs underwent 20 PCR cycles of amplification with a constant-region primer and V-primer adapter. MiXCR, applied by TCRdb to the reads, yields one record per CDR3 protein. The sample lists 9,500 to 15,000 distinct CDR3 sequences, 76% occurring once. The receptors were gathered from a human donor with advanced metastatic prostate, ovarian, gallbladder or colorectal cancer (not recorded which). This table probably holds off-target reads from a library built for another chain.

The chain is built from TRBV28 and TRBJ2-1; TRBD2 might be the D (5 bases). Between the trimmed V and J ends, which lost 6 bases and 8 bases, there was a span of 14 bases. The CDR3 sequence is 13 residues long. The germline CDR1 and CDR2 sequences are MDHEN and SYDVKM. The CDR3 DNA follows: TGTGCCAGCAGCCGGACTGGCGGCTATGAGCAGTTCTTC. Residues: CASSRTGGYEQFF.

The chain is built from TRBV30 and TRBJ2-6; 9 bases are shared with TRBD1. From germline, CDR1 is GTSNPN and CDR2 SVGIG (reference sequence). This CDR3 has 17 amino acids. V lost 3 bases and J lost 1; bases outside the gene matches: 7. The CDR3 protein is CAWSKGQGTSGANVLTF. The CDR3 nucleotides read TGTGCCTGGAGCAAGGGACAGGGAACTTCTGGGGCCAACGTCCTGACTTTC.

V and J are TRBV2 and TRBJ1-1; 7 bases map to TRBD1. Germline loops: CDR1 SNHLY, CDR2 FYNNEI. The CDR3 is made up of 13 amino acids. V was clipped by 5 bases and J by 6 bases; unmatched bases: 6. The CDR3 DNA follows: TGTGCCAGCAGTCAGGGGGAGATTTCTGAAGCTTTCTTT. Encoded protein: CASSQGEISEAFF.

CDR3 protein: CAWSVDRGGRNTEAFF. In nucleotides, the CDR3 is TGTGCCTGGAGTGTGGACAGGGGAGGGAGGAACACTGAAGCTTTCTTT. The gene calls are TRBV30 and TRBJ1-1, with TRBD1 matching 9 bases. The trim removed 0 bases at V and 1 base at J, leaving 6 bases unmatched. The CDR3 runs 16 residues. CDR1 is GTSNPN, CDR2 SVGIG, per germline (reference sequence).

J is TRBJ2-7 and V is TRBV28; weak D call: TRBD2 (5 bases). The ends were cut back, 3 bases at V and 4 bases at J, with 7 bases in the middle. Germline CDR1 MDHEN, CDR2 SYDVKM. The CDR3 extends over 12 amino acids. The CDR3 bases are TGTGCCAGCAGTTTTCCGGGGTACGAGCAGTACTTC. Its protein product is CASSFPGYEQYF.

This clonotype was seen a single time. The V call is TRBV7-2, the J call TRBJ2-5; TRBD1 might be the D (5 bases). With 3 bases removed from V and 4 bases from J, the gap between germline ends came to 15 bases. The CDR3 runs 15 residues. Germline loops: CDR1 SGHTA, CDR2 FQGNSA. This chain's CDR3 is CASSLVREVTETQYF. DNA of the CDR3: TGTGCCAGCAGCTTGGTCAGGGAAGTAACAGAGACCCAGTACTTC.

This rearrangement joins TRBV11-2 to TRBJ2-1, with D hard to call. Trimming stripped 5 bases from V and 6 bases from J, with 5 bases between. CDR3 length equals 11 residues. CDR1 is SGHAT and CDR2 is FQNNGV in the germline V gene. The CDR3, as DNA: TGTGCCAGCAGCCCGGGCAATGAGCAGTTCTTC. The encoded protein is CASSPGNEQFF.

This clonotype was seen only a few times. The chain links TRBV28 to TRBJ1-5; no firm D call. The CDR3 is 16 residues long. The ends were cut back, 3 bases at V and 0 bases at J, with 12 bases in the middle. CDR1 MDHEN and CDR2 SYDVKM come from the germline V gene. The CDR3 DNA sequence: TGTGCCAGCAGTTTCACGACTAAGTCTAGCAATCAGCCCCAGCATTTT. Protein: CASSFTTKSSNQPQHF.

CDR3 loop: CASSQAGGETQYF. As DNA, the CDR3 is TGCGCCAGCAGCCAGGCAGGGGGCGAGACCCAGTACTTC. This chain uses TRBV4-3 with TRBJ2-5; 8 bases line up with TRBD1. Germline loops: CDR1 LGHNA, CDR2 YSLEER. V shed 3 bases and J 5 bases; nucleotides not matched to a gene: 2. The CDR3 sequence is 13 residues long.

This sequence joins TRBV28 and TRBJ2-5, with a weak D call TRBD1 (5 bases). V gave up 8 bases and J gave up 10 bases, with 17 bases separating them. Germline CDR1 MDHEN, CDR2 SYDVKM. The length of the CDR3 is 12 residues. This chain's CDR3 is CASRAGLTNQYF. CDR3 in DNA: TGTGCCAGCCGAGCAGGGCTTACTAACCAGTACTTC.